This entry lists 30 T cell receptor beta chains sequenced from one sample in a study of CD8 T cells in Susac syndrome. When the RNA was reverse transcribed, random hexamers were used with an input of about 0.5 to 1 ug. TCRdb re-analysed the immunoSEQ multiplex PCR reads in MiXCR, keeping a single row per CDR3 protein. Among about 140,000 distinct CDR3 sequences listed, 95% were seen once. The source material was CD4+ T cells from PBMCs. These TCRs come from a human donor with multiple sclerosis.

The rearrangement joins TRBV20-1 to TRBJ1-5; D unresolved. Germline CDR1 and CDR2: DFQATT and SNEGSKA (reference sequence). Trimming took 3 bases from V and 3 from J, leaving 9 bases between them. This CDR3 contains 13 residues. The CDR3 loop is CSARGRVNQPQHF. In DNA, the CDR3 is TGCAGTGCTAGGGGGAGGGTCAATCAGCCCCAGCATTTT.

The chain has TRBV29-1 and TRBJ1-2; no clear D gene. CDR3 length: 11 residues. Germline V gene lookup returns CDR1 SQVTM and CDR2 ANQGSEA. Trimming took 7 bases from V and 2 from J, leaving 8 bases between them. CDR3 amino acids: CSGQVNYGYTF. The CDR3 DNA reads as TGCAGCGGTCAGGTGAACTATGGCTACACCTTC. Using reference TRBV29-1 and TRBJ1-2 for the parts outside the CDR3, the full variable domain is SAVISQKPSRDICQRGTSLTIQCQVDSQVTMMFWYRQQPGQSLTLIATANQGSEATYESGFVIDKFPISRPNLTFSTLTVSNMSPEDSSIYLCSGQVNYGYTFGSGTRLTVV.

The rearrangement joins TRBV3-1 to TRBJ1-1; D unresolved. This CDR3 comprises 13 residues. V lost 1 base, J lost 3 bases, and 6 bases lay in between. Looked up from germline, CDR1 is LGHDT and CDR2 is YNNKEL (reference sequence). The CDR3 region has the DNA TGTGCCAGCAGCCAAGGAACGGACACTGAAGCTTTCTTT. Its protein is CASSQGTDTEAFF.

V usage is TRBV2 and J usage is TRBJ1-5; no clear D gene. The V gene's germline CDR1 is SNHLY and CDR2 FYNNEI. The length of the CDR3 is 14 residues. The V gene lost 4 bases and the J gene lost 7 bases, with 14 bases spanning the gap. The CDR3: CASSGGTLPQPQHF. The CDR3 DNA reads TGTGCCAGCAGTGGGGGTACATTGCCGCAGCCCCAGCATTTT. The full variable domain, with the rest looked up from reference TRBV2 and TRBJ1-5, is EPEVTQTPSHQVTQMGQEVILRCVPISNHLYFYWYRQILGQKVEFLVSFYNNEISEKSEIFDDQFSVERPDGSNFTLKIRSTKLEDSAMYFCASSGGTLPQPQHFGDGTRLSIL.

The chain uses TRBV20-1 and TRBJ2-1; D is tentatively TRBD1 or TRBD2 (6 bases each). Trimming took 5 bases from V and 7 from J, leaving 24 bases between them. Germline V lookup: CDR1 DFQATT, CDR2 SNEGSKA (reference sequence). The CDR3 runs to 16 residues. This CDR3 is CSARTVGGRGVNEQFF. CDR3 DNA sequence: TGCAGTGCTCGTACAGTAGGGGGGAGAGGGGTGAATGAGCAGTTCTTC.

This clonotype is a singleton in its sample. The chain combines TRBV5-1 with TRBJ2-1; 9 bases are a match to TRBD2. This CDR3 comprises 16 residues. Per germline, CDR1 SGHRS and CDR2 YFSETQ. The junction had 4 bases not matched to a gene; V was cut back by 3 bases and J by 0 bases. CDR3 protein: CASSSLAGSSYNEQFF. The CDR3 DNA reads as TGCGCCAGCAGCTCTCTAGCGGGAAGCTCCTACAATGAGCAGTTCTTC.

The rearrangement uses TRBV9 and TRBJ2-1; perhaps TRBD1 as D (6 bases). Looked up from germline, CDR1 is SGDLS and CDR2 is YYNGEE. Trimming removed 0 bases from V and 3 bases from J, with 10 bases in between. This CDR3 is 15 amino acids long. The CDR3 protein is CASSVAEGGYNEQFF. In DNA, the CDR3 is TGTGCCAGCAGCGTAGCTGAAGGGGGCTACAATGAGCAGTTCTTC.

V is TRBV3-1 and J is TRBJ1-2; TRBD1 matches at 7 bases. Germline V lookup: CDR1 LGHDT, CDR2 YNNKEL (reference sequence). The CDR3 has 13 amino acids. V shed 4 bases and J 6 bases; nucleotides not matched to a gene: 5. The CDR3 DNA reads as TGTGCCAGCAGCCGGAGGGGGCCAGATGGCTACACCTTC. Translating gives CASSRRGPDGYTF.

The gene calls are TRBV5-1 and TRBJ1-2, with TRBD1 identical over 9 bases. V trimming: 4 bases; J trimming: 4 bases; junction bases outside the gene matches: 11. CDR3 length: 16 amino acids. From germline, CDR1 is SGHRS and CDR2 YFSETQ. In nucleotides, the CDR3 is TGCGCCAGCAGCCCATTACAGGGGGCGCAAATCTATGGCTACACCTTC. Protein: CASSPLQGAQIYGYTF.

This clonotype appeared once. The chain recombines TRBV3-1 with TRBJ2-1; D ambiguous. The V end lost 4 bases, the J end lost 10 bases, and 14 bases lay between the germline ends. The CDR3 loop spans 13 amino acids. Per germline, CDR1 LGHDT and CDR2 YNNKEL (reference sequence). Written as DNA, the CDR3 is TGTGCCAGCAGCCTTATGGAGTTCACGGAGCAGTTCTTC. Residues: CASSLMEFTEQFF.

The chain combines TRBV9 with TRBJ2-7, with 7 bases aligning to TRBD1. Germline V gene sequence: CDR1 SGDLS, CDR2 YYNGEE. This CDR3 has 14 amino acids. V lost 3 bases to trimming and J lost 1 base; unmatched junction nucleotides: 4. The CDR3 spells CASSAGTVSYEQYF. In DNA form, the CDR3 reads TGTGCCAGCAGCGCCGGGACAGTATCCTACGAGCAGTACTTC.

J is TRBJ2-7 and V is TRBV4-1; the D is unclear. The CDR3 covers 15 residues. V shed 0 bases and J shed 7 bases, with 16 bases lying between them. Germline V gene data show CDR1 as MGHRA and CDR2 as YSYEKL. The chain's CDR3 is CASSQETAPLGEQYF. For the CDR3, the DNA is TGCGCCAGCAGCCAAGAAACCGCACCTTTGGGGGAGCAGTACTTC.

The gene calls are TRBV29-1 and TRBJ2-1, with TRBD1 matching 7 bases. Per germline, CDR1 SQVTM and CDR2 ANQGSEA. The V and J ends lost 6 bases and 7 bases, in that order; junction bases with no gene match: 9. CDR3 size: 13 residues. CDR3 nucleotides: TGCAGCGTCACAGGGGCAACGGGAAATGAGCAGTTCTTC. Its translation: CSVTGATGNEQFF.

CDR3 sequence (DNA): TGTGCCAGCAGCTTGACACTAGGGAATTCACCCCTCCACTTT. This encodes CASSLTLGNSPLHF. The V and J genes are TRBV7-3 and TRBJ1-6, with no clear D. CDR3 length equals 14 residues. Germline CDR1 reads SGHTA; CDR2 reads FQGTGA. V gave up 3 bases and J gave up 7 bases, with 10 bases separating them.

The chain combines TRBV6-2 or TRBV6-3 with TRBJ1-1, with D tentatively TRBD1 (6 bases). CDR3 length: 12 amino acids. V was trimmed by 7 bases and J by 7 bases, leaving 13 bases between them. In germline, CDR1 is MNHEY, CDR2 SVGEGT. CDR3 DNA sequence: TGTGCCAGCATGGGTAGGGGGAATGAAGCTTTCTTT. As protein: CASMGRGNEAFF.

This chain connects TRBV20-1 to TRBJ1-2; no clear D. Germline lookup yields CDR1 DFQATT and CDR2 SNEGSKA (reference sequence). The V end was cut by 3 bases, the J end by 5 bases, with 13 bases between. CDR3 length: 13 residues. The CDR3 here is CSASHNAGYGYTF. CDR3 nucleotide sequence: TGCAGTGCTAGCCATAACGCCGGGTATGGCTACACCTTC.

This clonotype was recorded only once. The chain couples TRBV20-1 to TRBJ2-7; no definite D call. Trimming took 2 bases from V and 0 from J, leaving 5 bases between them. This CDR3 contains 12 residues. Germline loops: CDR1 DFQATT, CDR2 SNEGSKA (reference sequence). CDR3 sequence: CSARRSSYEQYF. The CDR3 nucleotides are TGCAGTGCTAGACGGAGCTCCTACGAGCAGTACTTC.

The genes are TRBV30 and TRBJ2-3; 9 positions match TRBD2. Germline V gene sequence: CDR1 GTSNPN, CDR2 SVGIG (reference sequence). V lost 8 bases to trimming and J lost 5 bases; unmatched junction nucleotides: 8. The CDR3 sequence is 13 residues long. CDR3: CARGRGGGDTQYF. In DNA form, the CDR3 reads TGTGCCCGGGGGCGGGGGGGCGGAGATACGCAGTATTTT.

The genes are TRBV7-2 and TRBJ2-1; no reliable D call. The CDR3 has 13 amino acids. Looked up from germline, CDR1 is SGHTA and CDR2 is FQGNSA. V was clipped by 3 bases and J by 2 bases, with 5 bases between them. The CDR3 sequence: CASSFNPYNEQFF. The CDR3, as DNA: TGTGCCAGCAGCTTTAATCCCTACAATGAGCAGTTCTTC. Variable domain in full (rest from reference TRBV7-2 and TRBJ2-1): GAGVSQSPSNKVTEKGKDVELRCDPISGHTALYWYRQSLGQGLEFLIYFQGNSAPDKSGLPSDRFSAERTGGSVSTLTIQRTQQEDSAVYLCASSFNPYNEQFFGPGTRLTVL.

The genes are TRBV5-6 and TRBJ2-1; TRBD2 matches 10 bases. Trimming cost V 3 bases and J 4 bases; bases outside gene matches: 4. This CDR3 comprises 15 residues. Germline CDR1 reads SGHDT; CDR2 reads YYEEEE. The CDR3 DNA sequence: TGTGCCAGCAGCTCTAGCGGGAGAGGGTACAATGAGCAGTTCTTC. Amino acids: CASSSSGRGYNEQFF.

CDR3 nucleotides: TGTGCCAGCAGTGCTCTCGGGACAGGGTGGTTTAATGAGCAGTTCTTC. Amino acids: CASSALGTGWFNEQFF. The V and J genes are TRBV27 and TRBJ2-1, with 9 positions matching TRBD1. Germline CDR1 reads MNHEY; CDR2 reads SMNVEV (reference sequence). This CDR3 is 16 amino acids long. V lost 5 bases and J lost 7; bases outside the gene matches: 12.

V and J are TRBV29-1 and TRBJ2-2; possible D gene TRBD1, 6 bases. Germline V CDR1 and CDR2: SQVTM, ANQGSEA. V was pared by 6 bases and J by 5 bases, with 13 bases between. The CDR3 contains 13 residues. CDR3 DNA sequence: TGCAGCGTGCACCAACAGGGAACCGGGGAGCTGTTTTTT. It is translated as CSVHQQGTGELFF.

CDR3 region: CASSSALKNEKLFF. CDR3 DNA: TGTGCCAGCAGTTCTGCCCTTAAGAATGAAAAACTGTTTTTT. The chain joins TRBV2 to TRBJ1-4; D uncertain. Germline V CDR1 and CDR2: SNHLY, FYNNEI. The CDR3 has 14 amino acids. V lost 5 bases to trimming and J lost 5 bases, with 12 bases between them. The whole variable domain, remainder taken from reference TRBV2 and TRBJ1-4, is EPEVTQTPSHQVTQMGQEVILRCVPISNHLYFYWYRQILGQKVEFLVSFYNNEISEKSEIFDDQFSVERPDGSNFTLKIRSTKLEDSAMYFCASSSALKNEKLFFGSGTQLSVL.

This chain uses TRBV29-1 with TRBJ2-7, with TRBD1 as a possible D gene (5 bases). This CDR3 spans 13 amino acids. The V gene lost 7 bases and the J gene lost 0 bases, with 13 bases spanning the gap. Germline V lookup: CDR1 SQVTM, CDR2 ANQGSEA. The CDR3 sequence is CSARTSSSYEQYF. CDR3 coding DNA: TGCAGCGCCAGGACATCGAGCTCCTACGAGCAGTACTTC.

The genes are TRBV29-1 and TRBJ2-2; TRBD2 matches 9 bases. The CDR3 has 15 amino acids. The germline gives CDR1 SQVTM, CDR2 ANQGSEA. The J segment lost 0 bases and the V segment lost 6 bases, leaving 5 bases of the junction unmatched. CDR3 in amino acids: CSVRVAGANTGELFF. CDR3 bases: TGCAGCGTCCGAGTAGCGGGGGCGAACACCGGGGAGCTGTTTTTT.

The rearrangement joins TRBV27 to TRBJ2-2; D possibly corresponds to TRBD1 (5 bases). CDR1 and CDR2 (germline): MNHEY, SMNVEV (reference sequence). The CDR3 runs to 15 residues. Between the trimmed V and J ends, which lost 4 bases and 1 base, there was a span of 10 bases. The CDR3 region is CASSSRTRNTGELFF. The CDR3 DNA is TGTGCCAGCAGTTCTCGGACAAGGAACACCGGGGAGCTGTTTTTT.

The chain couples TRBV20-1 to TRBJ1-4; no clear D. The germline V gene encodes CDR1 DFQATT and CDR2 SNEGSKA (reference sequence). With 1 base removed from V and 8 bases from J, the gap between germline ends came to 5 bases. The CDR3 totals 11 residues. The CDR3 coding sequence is TGCAGTGCTAGAGTGAGGGAAAAACTGTTTTTT. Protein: CSARVREKLFF.

CDR3 amino acids: CATSDFTGAGYNEQFF. CDR3 DNA sequence: TGTGCCACCAGTGATTTTACGGGGGCAGGCTACAATGAGCAGTTCTTC. The chain has TRBV24-1 and TRBJ2-1; possibly TRBD1 or TRBD2 for D (6 bases each). Trimming stripped 1 base from V and 3 bases from J, with 12 bases between. CDR1 and CDR2 (germline): KGHDR, SFDVKD. The CDR3 is 16 amino acids.

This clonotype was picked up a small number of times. The CDR3 is CASSFGDEQFF. Here the CDR3 DNA reads TGTGCCAGCAGTTTTGGGGATGAGCAGTTCTTC. This rearrangement joins TRBV12-3 or TRBV12-4 to TRBJ2-1; D remains unclear. This CDR3 is built from 11 residues. Between the trimmed V and J ends, which lost 3 bases and 8 bases, there was a span of 5 bases.

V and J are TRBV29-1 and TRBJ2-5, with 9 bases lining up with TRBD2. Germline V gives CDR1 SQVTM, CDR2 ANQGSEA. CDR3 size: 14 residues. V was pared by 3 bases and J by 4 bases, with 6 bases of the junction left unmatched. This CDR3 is CSVDSGRGGETQYF. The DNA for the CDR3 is TGCAGCGTTGATAGCGGGAGAGGGGGAGAGACCCAGTACTTC.